Sequencing of this TCR beta chain was carried out in a study of spatial heterogeneity in lung cancer (dated by TCRdb to between 2018 and 2021). As for the study more broadly: Beta-chain transcripts were consistently detected in greater numbers than alpha-chain transcripts, which likely reflected higher beta-chain transcript abundance. TCR transcript counts in tumor regions correlated strongly with a T cell transcriptional module score from matched bulk RNA-seq. In the raw uncorrected reads, each unique combination of TCR and UMI appeared more than ten times on average. In non-small cell lung cancer, the study quantitatively compared TCR alpha and beta repertoires across several tumor regions, matched nontumor lung, and blood. Nonsynonymous mutation counts, determined by whole-exome sequencing of tumor tissue, were related to features of the TCR repertoire. At surgery, both alpha and beta chains were TCR-sequenced in about 200 tumor regions, over 61 matched nontumor lung samples and 56 PBMC samples. Overall results and qualifications from the work: Counts of ubiquitous and regional expanded TCRs were found to correlate with counts of ubiquitous and regional nonsynonymous mutations, respectively. Confirming at a functional level the hypothesis that regional TCRs recognize regional mutations was considered to require additional single-cell paired TCR alpha and beta sequencing. TCR-seq coverage of tumor T cells was estimated at only around 7% for alpha chains and about 14% for beta chains. The number of expanded intratumoral alpha and beta TCRs correlated with the tumor nonsynonymous mutation count.

This clonotype was detected many times. Its antigen is still unknown. There are no base qualities to consult, and no much larger clone falls within one base. V ends up 5 bases short and J 11 bases short, with an unmatched junction base count of 9. Taken from the germline V gene (reference sequence), the CDR1 and CDR2 loops are GTSNPN and SVGIG. From its cysteine to its phenylalanine, the CDR3 spans 14 amino acids. Of the read, only the CDR3 DNA is kept; its 42 bases are in frame from base 1. Library prep was done by 5' RACE. The sample was run on a NextSeq 500. In the TCR library protocol, a unique molecular identifier was attached to each TCR cDNA molecule so that PCR and sequencing errors could be corrected. The paper's processing steps were these. Decombinator tools were used for TCR identification, UMI-based error correction and CDR3 extraction. TCRs above a frequency of 2 per 1,000, corresponding to the top 1% of the tumor frequency distribution, were defined as expanded. Expanded tumor TCRs statistically deemed absent (corrected P<0.05) from at least one tumor region were classed as regional, and all other expanded tumor TCRs were classed as ubiquitous. Rényi diversity was computed with the R vegan package after subsampling each repertoire 100 times to 5,000 TCRs. CDR3 similarity networks were built from amino acid triplet string-kernel similarity, with CDR3s being connected when pairwise similarity was above 0.82. TCRdb trimmed the raw reads at Q25, called clones with MiXCR and kept productive beta chains. Each CDR3 protein gets just one entry, which takes the most common genes and DNA from the rows behind it. TCRdb assigned the V and J calls; the authors' analysis was not used. The sample yields some 13,000 distinct CDR3 sequences; about 4% were counted once. 8% of the sample rests with the top ten.

Reading the label with the study, this specimen's time point is: sample taken at primary tumor resection. The donors were fewer than 90 patients from the lung TRACERx cohort who had early-stage, untreated non-small cell lung cancer. TCR sequencing used whole RNA extracted from tumor and nontumor lung tissue, or from cryopreserved PBMC samples, without cell sorting. Only patients for whom sufficient RNA was available from at least two tumor regions were selected for TCR sequencing. Before selection, tumor and adjacent nontumor lung specimens were reviewed by a lung pathologist. The sequence is built from TRBV30 and TRBJ2-4; 13 central nucleotides agree with TRBD2. The sequence came from a male donor with early-stage non-small cell lung cancer. This specimen consisted of lung tumor tissue, obtained at surgery. The DNA sequence is TGTGCCTGGGGGACTAGCGGGATTCGAGGGGTTCAGTACTTC. This encodes CAWGTSGIRGVQYF.